The source of this TCR beta chain is a study of response to subunit inactivated influenza vaccine. Notes on the study in general: New T cells are recruited in small numbers by each seasonal influenza vaccination, according to the authors' suggestion.

V was trimmed by 2 bases and J by 2 bases, leaving 9 bases between them. The CDR3 contains 15 residues. This clonotype was observed a single time. Antigen: not known. Just one base apart from a much larger clone, this may be a read error. Each CDR3 protein is one row after TCRdb ran MiXCR on the RT-PCR reads. Of hundreds of thousands of distinct CDR3 sequences listed, about 14% are singletons. The source material was PBMCs from blood, sampled approximately 15 days before vaccination. This TCR was sampled from a man aged 50 or older who received an inactivated influenza vaccine. The gene calls are TRBV12-3 or TRBV12-4 and TRBJ2-2; unclear D gene. The CDR3 bases are TGTGCCAGCAGTTTAAGGGCCAGTAACACCGGGGAGCTGTTTTTT. Translating gives CASSLRASNTGELFF.